This TCR beta chain was identified in a study of OX40 agonist ivuxolimab in advanced cancers. Looking at the study overall: Of the participants, under 50% had some prior anti-PD-1, anti-PD-L1 or anti-CTLA-4 therapy, which was allowed.

Patients were excluded for autoimmune disease history or systemic immunosuppression. Data came from immunoSEQ multiplex PCR; TCRdb stores just in-frame clones and leaves some out. The sample lists 35,000 to 45,000 clones; roughly four fifths were seen once. The origin of this receptor is an adult with an advanced solid tumor such as melanoma, head and neck, liver or kidney cancer. This specimen consisted of CD4+ or CD8+ T cells sorted from blood, obtained in a trial of the OX40 agonist ivuxolimab.

This CDR3 reads CASSQEEYQPQHF. The CDR3 DNA sequence: TGTGCCAGCAGCCAAGAGGAATATCAGCCCCAGCATTTT. The chain carries TRBV4-2 and TRBJ1-5; D uncertain. Germline V CDR1 and CDR2: LGHNA, YNFKEQ. Trimming took 0 bases from V and 5 from J, leaving 5 bases between them. The CDR3 extends over 13 amino acids.